Each of the 2 T cell receptor beta chains below was sequenced from the same sample in a study of blood T cell repertoires in COVID-19. The assay was immunoSEQ multiplex PCR, and TCRdb's table has in-frame clones only and misses some. This sample yields roughly 240,000 clones, of which about nine tenths are seen a single time; around 1.5% belongs to the top ten. Sequencing used peripheral blood. All receptors derive from a woman aged 55-70 years who had recovered from COVID-19.

The chain has TRBV4-2 and TRBJ2-7; the match to TRBD2 covers 13 bases. Germline CDR1 reads LGHNA; CDR2 reads YNFKEQ. V lost 0 bases, J lost 5 bases, and 10 bases stayed unmatched. CDR3 length equals 18 residues. The DNA for the CDR3 is TGTGCCAGCAGCCAAGATACTAGCGGGGGGGCCGGTTACAACGAGCAGTACTTC. Translated, it gives CASSQDTSGGAGYNEQYF.

V is TRBV7-9 and J is TRBJ1-6; 9 bases map to TRBD1. Germline V gives CDR1 SEHNR, CDR2 FQNEAQ (reference sequence). The V gene end was trimmed by 5 bases and the J gene end by 9 bases; junction bases not matched to a gene: 8. The CDR3 totals 15 residues. As DNA, the CDR3 is TGTGCCAGCAGCATCCGTGGGGACAGGGTTTCACCCCTCCACTTT. It yields the protein CASSIRGDRVSPLHF.